The 26 T cell receptor beta chains presented below share a single source sample, sequenced in a study of T cell repertoires and HLA-DP antigens. TCRdb's table, derived via immunoSEQ multiplex PCR, lists solely in-frame clones and lacks some. The sample shows about 73,000 clones, 80% of them seen only once. Their antigen targets remain unknown. Sequencing input: CD4+ T cells from PBMCs. The receptors were gathered from a man in his sixties in good health and CMV-seronegative.

The genes are TRBV6-4 and TRBJ1-1; no definite D call. The CDR3 runs to 14 residues. From germline, CDR1 is MRHNA and CDR2 SNTAGT. Trimming cost V 3 bases and J 6 bases, with 14 bases left between them. CDR3 loop: CASSEPKGLAEAFF. The DNA of the CDR3 is TGTGCCAGCAGTGAACCGAAGGGTTTGGCTGAAGCTTTCTTT.

The CDR3 loop is CASGVPSGPSYEQYV. DNA for the CDR3: TGCGCCAGCGGAGTTCCTAGCGGGCCTTCCTACGAGCAGTACGTC. The chain couples TRBV5-1 to TRBJ2-7; TRBD2 agrees at 8 bases. The V and J ends lost 7 bases and 1 base, in that order; junction bases with no gene match: 10. Germline lookup yields CDR1 SGHRS and CDR2 YFSETQ. The CDR3 runs 15 residues.

V gene TRBV19 combines with J gene TRBJ2-6; 7 bases fit TRBD1. Germline trimming cut 10 bases from V and 0 bases from J; bases unmatched to any gene: 9. The CDR3 contains 16 residues. From germline, CDR1 is LNHDA and CDR2 SQIVND (reference sequence). This CDR3 is CATRQGTFSGANVLTF. CDR3 nucleotide sequence: TGTGCCACTAGACAGGGCACTTTCTCTGGGGCCAACGTCCTGACTTTC. Based on the CDR3 plus reference TRBV19 and TRBJ2-6, the full variable domain is DGGITQSPKYLFRKEGQNVTLSCEQNLNHDAMYWYRQDPGQGLRLIYYSQIVNDFQKGDIAEGYSVSREKKESFPLTVTSAQKNPTAFYLCATRQGTFSGANVLTFGAGSRLTVL.

This clone has only a few counts. The chain couples TRBV5-1 to TRBJ2-1; 8 bases match TRBD1. The CDR3 covers 13 residues. J was trimmed by 8 bases and V by 4 bases; bases with no gene match: 5. Germline values: CDR1 SGHRS, CDR2 YFSETQ. CDR3 bases: TGCGCCAGCAGCACAGGACAGGGCTATGAGCAGTTCTTC. Its protein product is CASSTGQGYEQFF.

The chain has TRBV2 and TRBJ2-7; maybe TRBD2 (5 bases). Germline values: CDR1 SNHLY, CDR2 FYNNEI. V was shortened by 0 bases and J by 7 bases, with 7 bases between the two germline ends. This CDR3 region has 12 residues. CDR3 sequence reads: CASSEARREQYF. DNA of the CDR3: TGTGCCAGCAGTGAAGCGCGGAGGGAGCAGTACTTC.

The chain couples TRBV2 to TRBJ1-1, with 11 bases fitting TRBD1. Germline CDR1 is SNHLY and CDR2 is FYNNEI. This CDR3 has 14 amino acids. The junction had 1 base not matched to a gene; V was cut back by 6 bases and J by 1 base. The CDR3 bases are TGTGCCAGCAGGGGGACAGGGGGGAACACTGAAGCTTTCTTT. This translates into CASRGTGGNTEAFF. Combining the CDR3 with reference TRBV2 and TRBJ1-1 gives the whole variable domain EPEVTQTPSHQVTQMGQEVILRCVPISNHLYFYWYRQILGQKVEFLVSFYNNEISEKSEIFDDQFSVERPDGSNFTLKIRSTKLEDSAMYFCASRGTGGNTEAFFGQGTRLTVV.

The rearrangement joins TRBV29-1 to TRBJ1-1; 7 nucleotides align to TRBD1. The CDR3 totals 15 residues. The V gene's germline CDR1 is SQVTM and CDR2 ANQGSEA. V dropped 6 bases and J dropped 2; count of bases not matched to a gene: 12. The CDR3 coding sequence is TGCAGCGTGGGAAAAACAGGGGCCCCTAACACTGAAGCTTTCTTT. Amino acid sequence: CSVGKTGAPNTEAFF.

This clone came up once. The chain uses TRBV6-5 and TRBJ1-2, with TRBD1 matching over 8 bases. The germline gives CDR1 MNHEY, CDR2 SVGAGI. J gave up 7 bases and V 7 bases, and 11 bases lay outside the gene matches. This CDR3 has 14 residues. The CDR3 nucleotides are TGTGCCAGCACCGAGCACAGGGGGACGAGTGGCTACACCTTC. Encoded protein: CASTEHRGTSGYTF.

The rearrangement links TRBV4-1 to TRBJ2-7, with D perhaps matching TRBD2 (5 bases). The germline CDR1 and CDR2 sequences are MGHRA and YSYEKL. This CDR3 has 14 amino acids. The V gene lost 0 bases and the J gene lost 4 bases, with 10 bases spanning the gap. CDR3 loop: CASSQDLGSYEQYV. The CDR3 DNA follows: TGCGCCAGCAGCCAAGATCTAGGGAGTTACGAGCAGTACGTC.

The V call is TRBV27, the J call TRBJ1-6; D possibly corresponds to TRBD1 (5 bases). V shed 5 bases and J shed 5 bases, with 13 bases lying between them. Germline CDR1 and CDR2: MNHEY and SMNVEV (reference sequence). The CDR3 is made up of 15 amino acids. The CDR3 loop reads CASSPRDADNSPLHF. CDR3 nucleotides: TGTGCCAGCAGTCCACGGGACGCAGATAATTCACCCCTCCACTTT.

The J gene is TRBJ2-3, the V gene TRBV5-1; 15 positions match TRBD2. Looked up from germline, CDR1 is SGHRS and CDR2 is YFSETQ. V shed 4 bases and J 7 bases; nucleotides not matched to a gene: 7. The CDR3 consists of 16 residues. CDR3 DNA sequence: TGCGCCAGCAGCGCAACGGGACTAGCGGGAGGAAATACGCAGTATTTT. Protein sequence: CASSATGLAGGNTQYF.

This sequence joins TRBV25-1 and TRBJ1-2; tentative D call: TRBD1 (6 bases). Germline assignment: CDR1 MGHDK and CDR2 SYGVNS. V was trimmed by 6 bases and J by 0 bases, leaving 17 bases between them. The CDR3 covers 16 residues. CDR3 in amino acids: CASRGNGGAANYGYTF. CDR3 coding DNA: TGTGCCAGCAGGGGGAATGGGGGGGCAGCTAACTATGGCTACACCTTC.

V usage is TRBV25-1 and J usage is TRBJ1-2; unclear D gene. Trimming pared 7 bases from V and 2 bases from J, leaving 11 bases between. CDR3 length: 13 residues. Germline CDR1 reads MGHDK; CDR2 reads SYGVNS. This CDR3 reads CASNDNKNYGYTF. Here the CDR3 DNA reads TGTGCCAGCAATGACAACAAGAACTATGGCTACACCTTC.

This chain uses TRBV19 with TRBJ2-2; D remains ambiguous. V dropped 6 bases and J dropped 3 bases, with 17 bases sitting between them. CDR3 length equals 16 residues. Germline CDR1 LNHDA, CDR2 SQIVND (reference sequence). CDR3 loop: CASSPLLGFDTGELFF. The CDR3 DNA reads as TGTGCCAGTAGCCCTTTGCTAGGGTTCGACACCGGGGAGCTGTTTTTT.

The rearrangement uses TRBV27 and TRBJ2-3, with D perhaps TRBD2 (6 bases). The germline CDR1 and CDR2 sequences are MNHEY and SMNVEV (reference sequence). This CDR3 has 12 amino acids. The ends were cut back, 2 bases at V and 9 bases at J, with 9 bases in the middle. The CDR3 loop reads CASSLPRGTQYF. The DNA of the CDR3 is TGTGCCAGCAGTTTACCCCGGGGGACGCAGTATTTT.

This CDR3 reads CASSLGLAGASTDTQYF. CDR3 in DNA: TGCGCCAGCAGCTTGGGGCTAGCGGGGGCCAGCACAGATACGCAGTATTTT. The chain combines TRBV5-1 with TRBJ2-3; 10 bases are a match to TRBD2. The V and J ends lost 0 bases and 0 bases, in that order; junction bases with no gene match: 4. The CDR3 extends over 17 amino acids. Germline CDR1 is SGHRS and CDR2 is YFSETQ.

The rearrangement uses TRBV29-1 and TRBJ1-1, with D tentatively TRBD1 (5 bases). V lost 4 bases, J lost 5 bases, and 11 bases lay in between. CDR3 size: 12 residues. The V gene's germline CDR1 is SQVTM and CDR2 ANQGSEA. CDR3 coding DNA: TGCAGCGTTGTCCGGGACGGAACTGAAGCTTTCTTT. As protein: CSVVRDGTEAFF.

This chain's CDR3 is CASSRSAGNQETQYF. The CDR3 bases are TGCGCCAGCAGCCGGTCAGCGGGTAACCAAGAGACCCAGTACTTC. The rearrangement uses TRBV4-1 and TRBJ2-5; tentatively, D is TRBD2 (6 bases). V shed 4 bases and J shed 0 bases, with 12 bases lying between them. The CDR3 consists of 15 residues. Germline lookup yields CDR1 MGHRA and CDR2 YSYEKL.

This clone has just a few counts. The chain carries TRBV4-3 and TRBJ1-3; perhaps TRBD1 as D (5 bases). The CDR3 sequence is 15 residues long. The V and J ends lost 0 bases and 4 bases respectively, with 10 bases between them. From germline, CDR1 is LGHNA and CDR2 YSLEER. The CDR3 loop is CASSQDSGYGNTIYF. Here the CDR3 DNA reads TGCGCCAGCAGCCAAGATTCAGGGTACGGAAACACCATATATTTT.

This clone was seen more than once but under ten times. The V call is TRBV10-3, the J call TRBJ2-1; D is perhaps TRBD2 (7 bases). From germline, CDR1 is ENHRY and CDR2 SYGVKD. V shed 3 bases and J shed 7 bases, with 16 bases lying between them. The CDR3 has 15 amino acids. CDR3 region: CAISDAWGGRNEQFF. In DNA form, the CDR3 reads TGTGCCATCAGTGACGCGTGGGGGGGCCGGAATGAGCAGTTCTTC.

The rearrangement joins TRBV5-1 to TRBJ2-1, with 8 bases lining up with TRBD2. The CDR3 contains 12 residues. Losses at the gene ends were 4 bases for V and 8 bases for J; bases not matched to a gene: 2. The germline V gene has CDR1 SGHRS and CDR2 YFSETQ. CDR3 nucleotide sequence: TGCGCCAGCAGCCGGGAGGGGTATGAGCAGTTCTTC. Encoded protein: CASSREGYEQFF.

The rearrangement uses TRBV19 and TRBJ2-3; D perhaps matches TRBD1 (6 bases). The V end was cut by 4 bases, the J end by 3 bases, with 11 bases between. Germline V gene lookup returns CDR1 LNHDA and CDR2 SQIVND (reference sequence). The CDR3 runs 14 residues. In DNA form, the CDR3 reads TGTGCCAGTAGTACTGACAGGCGTACAGATACGCAGTATTTT. Residues: CASSTDRRTDTQYF.

The sample holds a few counts of this clone. The V and J genes are TRBV10-3 and TRBJ1-2, with 7 positions matching TRBD1. Germline CDR1 reads ENHRY; CDR2 reads SYGVKD. This CDR3 spans 14 amino acids. Germline trimming cut 8 bases from V and 1 base from J; bases unmatched to any gene: 7. In DNA form, the CDR3 reads TGTGCCATCGGTACAGGGGACCTTAACTATGGCTACACCTTC. Protein sequence: CAIGTGDLNYGYTF.

The V gene is TRBV2, the J gene TRBJ2-3; 12 nucleotides align to TRBD2. Germline CDR1 is SNHLY and CDR2 is FYNNEI. With 8 bases clipped from V and 3 bases from J, the junction kept 6 bases outside the gene matches. The CDR3 has 15 residues. In nucleotides, the CDR3 is TGTGCCAGCTGCTACGGACTAGCGGGGACAGATACGCAGTATTTT. This codes for CASCYGLAGTDTQYF. Full variable domain (rest looked up from reference TRBV2 and TRBJ2-3): EPEVTQTPSHQVTQMGQEVILRCVPISNHLYFYWYRQILGQKVEFLVSFYNNEISEKSEIFDDQFSVERPDGSNFTLKIRSTKLEDSAMYFCASCYGLAGTDTQYFGPGTRLTVL.

This chain uses TRBV15 with TRBJ2-5; no clear D. Germline V gene sequence: CDR1 LNHNV, CDR2 YYDKDF (reference sequence). V lost 3 bases, J lost 3 bases, and 11 bases lay in between. The CDR3 extends over 14 amino acids. CDR3 sequence (DNA): TGTGCCACCAGCAGCCGCAATGGGGAAGAGACCCAGTACTTC. This sequence encodes CATSSRNGEETQYF.

The V and J genes are TRBV25-1 and TRBJ2-3; 8 nucleotides match TRBD2. J gave up 4 bases and V 0 bases, and 9 bases lay outside the gene matches. Germline V CDR1 and CDR2: MGHDK, SYGVNS. This CDR3 is built from 17 residues. This chain's CDR3 is CASSEYGGAGGSDTQYF. Written as DNA, the CDR3 is TGTGCCAGCAGTGAATATGGGGGGGCGGGGGGCTCAGATACGCAGTATTTT.